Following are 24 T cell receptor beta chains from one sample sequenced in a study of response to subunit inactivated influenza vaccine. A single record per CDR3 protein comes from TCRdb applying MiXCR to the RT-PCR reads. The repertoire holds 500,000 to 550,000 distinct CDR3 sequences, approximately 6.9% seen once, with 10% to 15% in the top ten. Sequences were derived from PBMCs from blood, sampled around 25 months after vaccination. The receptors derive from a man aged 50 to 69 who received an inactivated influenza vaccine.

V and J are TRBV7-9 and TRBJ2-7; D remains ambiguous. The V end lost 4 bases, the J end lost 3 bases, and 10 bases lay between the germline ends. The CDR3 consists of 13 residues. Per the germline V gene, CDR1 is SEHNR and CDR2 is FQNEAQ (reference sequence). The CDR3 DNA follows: TGTGCCAGCAGCTCCGACACCTTCTACGAGCAGTACTTC. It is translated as CASSSDTFYEQYF. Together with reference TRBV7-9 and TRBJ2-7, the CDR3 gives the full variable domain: DTGVSQNPRHKITKRGQNVTFRCDPISEHNRLYWYRQTLGQGPEFLTYFQNEAQLEKSRLLSDRFSAERPKGSFSTLEIQRTEQGDSAMYLCASSSDTFYEQYFGPGTRLTVT.

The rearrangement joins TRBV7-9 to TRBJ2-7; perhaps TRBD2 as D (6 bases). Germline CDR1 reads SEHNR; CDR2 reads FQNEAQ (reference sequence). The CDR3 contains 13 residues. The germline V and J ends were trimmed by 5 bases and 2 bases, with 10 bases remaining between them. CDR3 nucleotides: TGTGCCAGCAGCCCGGGGGTTACCTACGAGCAGTACTTC. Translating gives CASSPGVTYEQYF.

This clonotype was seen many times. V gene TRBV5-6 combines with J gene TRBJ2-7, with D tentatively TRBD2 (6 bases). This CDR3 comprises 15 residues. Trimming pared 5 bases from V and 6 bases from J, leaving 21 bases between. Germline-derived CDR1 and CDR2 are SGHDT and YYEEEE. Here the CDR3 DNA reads TGTGCCAGCAGTACTACGGGACTGGTCCTAGGCGAGCAGTACTTC. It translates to CASSTTGLVLGEQYF. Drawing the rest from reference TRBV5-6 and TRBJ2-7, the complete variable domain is DAGVTQSPTHLIKTRGQQVTLRCSPKSGHDTVSWYQQALGQGPQFIFQYYEEEERQRGNFPDRFSGHQFPNYSSELNVNALLLGDSALYLCASSTTGLVLGEQYFGPGTRLTVT.

The CDR3 here is CASSALDRYTEAFF. Written as DNA, the CDR3 is TGTGCCAGCAGTGCCTTAGACAGGTACACTGAAGCTTTCTTT. The genes are TRBV25-1 and TRBJ1-1; tentatively, D is TRBD1 (6 bases). V was clipped by 4 bases and J by 3 bases, with 12 bases between them. Germline CDR1 reads MGHDK; CDR2 reads SYGVNS. The CDR3 length is 14 residues. The full variable domain, in which reference TRBV25-1 and TRBJ1-1 provide the parts outside the CDR3, is EADIYQTPRYLVIGTGKKITLECSQTMGHDKMYWYQQDPGMELHLIHYSYGVNSTEKGDLSSESTVSRIRTEHFPLTLESARPSHTSQYLCASSALDRYTEAFFGQGTRLTVV.

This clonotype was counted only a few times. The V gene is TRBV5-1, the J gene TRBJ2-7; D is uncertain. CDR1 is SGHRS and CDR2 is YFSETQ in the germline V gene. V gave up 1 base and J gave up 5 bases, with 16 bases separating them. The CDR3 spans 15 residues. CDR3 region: CASSLFGGYNDEQYF. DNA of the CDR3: TGCGCCAGCAGCTTGTTCGGCGGTTATAACGACGAGCAGTACTTC.

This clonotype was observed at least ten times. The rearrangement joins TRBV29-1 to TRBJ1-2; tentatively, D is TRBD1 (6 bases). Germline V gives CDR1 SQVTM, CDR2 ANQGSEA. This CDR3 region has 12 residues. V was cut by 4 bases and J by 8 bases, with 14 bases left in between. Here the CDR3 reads CSVVGQGNGYTF. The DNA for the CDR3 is TGCAGCGTTGTAGGGCAGGGGAACGGCTACACCTTC.

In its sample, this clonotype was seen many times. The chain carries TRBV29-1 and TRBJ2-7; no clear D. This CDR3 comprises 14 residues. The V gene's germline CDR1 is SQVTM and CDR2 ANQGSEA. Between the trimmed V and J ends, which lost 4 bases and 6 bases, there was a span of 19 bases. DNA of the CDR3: TGCAGCGTTGGCCCTAAGTGGGTGGATCGCGAGCAGTACTTC. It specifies CSVGPKWVDREQYF.

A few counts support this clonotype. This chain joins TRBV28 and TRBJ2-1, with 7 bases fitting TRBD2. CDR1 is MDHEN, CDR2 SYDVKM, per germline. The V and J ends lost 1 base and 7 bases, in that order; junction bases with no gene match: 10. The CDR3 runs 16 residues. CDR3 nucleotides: TGTGCCAGCAGTTTATACCGGGGGGTGAGGGGAAATGAGCAGTTCTTC. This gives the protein CASSLYRGVRGNEQFF. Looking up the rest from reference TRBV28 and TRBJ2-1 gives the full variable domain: DVKVTQSSRYLVKRTGEKVFLECVQDMDHENMFWYRQDPGLGLRLIYFSYDVKMKEKGDIPEGYSVSREKKERFSLILESASTNQTSMYLCASSLYRGVRGNEQFFGPGTRLTVL.

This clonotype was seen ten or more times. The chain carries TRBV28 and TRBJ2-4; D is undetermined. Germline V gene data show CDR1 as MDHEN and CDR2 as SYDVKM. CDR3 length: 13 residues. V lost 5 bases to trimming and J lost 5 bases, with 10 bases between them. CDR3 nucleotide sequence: TGTGCCAGCAGTCCATGGACCCAAAACATTCAGTACTTC. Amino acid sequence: CASSPWTQNIQYF.

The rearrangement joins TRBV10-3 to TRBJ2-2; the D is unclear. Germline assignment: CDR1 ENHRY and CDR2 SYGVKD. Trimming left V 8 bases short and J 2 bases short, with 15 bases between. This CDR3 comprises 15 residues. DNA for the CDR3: TGTGCCATCGGGCGAGGCCAGCTCAACACCGGGGAGCTGTTTTTT. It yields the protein CAIGRGQLNTGELFF.

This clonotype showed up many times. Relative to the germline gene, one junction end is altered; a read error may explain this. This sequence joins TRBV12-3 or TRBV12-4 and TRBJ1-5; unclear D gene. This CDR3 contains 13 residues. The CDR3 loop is CASSLGGDQPQHF. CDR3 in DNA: TGTGCCAGCAGCTTAGGAGGAGACCAGCCCCAGCATTTT.

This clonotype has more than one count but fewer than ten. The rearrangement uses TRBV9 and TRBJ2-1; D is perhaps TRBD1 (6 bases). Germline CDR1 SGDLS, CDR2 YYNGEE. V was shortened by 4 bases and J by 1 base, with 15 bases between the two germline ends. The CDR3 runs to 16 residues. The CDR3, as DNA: TGTGCCAGCAGCACAGGGAACAGGGCATCCTACAATGAGCAGTTCTTC. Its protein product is CASSTGNRASYNEQFF.

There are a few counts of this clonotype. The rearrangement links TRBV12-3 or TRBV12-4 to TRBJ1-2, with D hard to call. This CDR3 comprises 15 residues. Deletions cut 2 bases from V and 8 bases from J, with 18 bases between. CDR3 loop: CASSLKRAKGSGYTF. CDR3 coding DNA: TGTGCCAGCAGTTTAAAGAGGGCCAAAGGGTCCGGCTACACCTTC.

The CDR3 coding sequence is TGTGCCAGCTCACCGGGGGGCGGAGATGAAAAACTGTTTTTT. This gives the protein CASSPGGGDEKLFF. The chain has TRBV18 and TRBJ1-4, with D maybe TRBD1 (6 bases). V lost 3 bases and J 6 bases, leaving 11 bases between the germline ends. The CDR3 runs 14 residues. Germline V CDR1 and CDR2: KGHSH, LQKENI.

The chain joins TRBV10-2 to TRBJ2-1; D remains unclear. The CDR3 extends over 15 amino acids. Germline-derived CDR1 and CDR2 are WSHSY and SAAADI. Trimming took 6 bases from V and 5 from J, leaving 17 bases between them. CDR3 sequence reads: CASRKMSLENNEQFF. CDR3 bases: TGCGCCAGCAGAAAAATGTCCCTAGAAAACAATGAGCAGTTCTTC.

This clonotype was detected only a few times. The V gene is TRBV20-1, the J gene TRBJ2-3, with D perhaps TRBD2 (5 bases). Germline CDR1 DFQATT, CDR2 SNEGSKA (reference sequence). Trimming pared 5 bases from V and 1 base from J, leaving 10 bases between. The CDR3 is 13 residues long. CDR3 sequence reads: CSAPRTGTDTQYF. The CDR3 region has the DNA TGCAGTGCTCCCCGGACTGGCACAGATACGCAGTATTTT.

Here the CDR3 DNA reads TGTGCCAGCAGTTTAGTGCCGACAGGGGGCTATGGCTACACCTTC. Translation: CASSLVPTGGYGYTF. The chain couples TRBV27 to TRBJ1-2; 9 nucleotides match TRBD1. The germline CDR1 and CDR2 sequences are MNHEY and SMNVEV (reference sequence). The trim removed 2 bases at V and 4 bases at J, leaving 5 bases unmatched. The CDR3 is made up of 15 amino acids.

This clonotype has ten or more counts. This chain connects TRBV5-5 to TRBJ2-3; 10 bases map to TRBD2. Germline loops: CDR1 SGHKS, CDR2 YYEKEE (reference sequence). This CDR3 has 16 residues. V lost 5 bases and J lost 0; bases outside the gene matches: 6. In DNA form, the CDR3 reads TGTGCCAGCAGTCCCGGGACTAGCGCTAGCACAGATACGCAGTATTTT. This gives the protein CASSPGTSASTDTQYF.

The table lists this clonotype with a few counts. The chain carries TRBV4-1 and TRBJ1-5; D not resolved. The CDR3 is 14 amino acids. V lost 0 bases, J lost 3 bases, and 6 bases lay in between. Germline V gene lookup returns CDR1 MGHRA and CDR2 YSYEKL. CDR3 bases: TGCGCCAGCAGCCAAGAACACATCAATCAGCCCCAGCATTTT. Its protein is CASSQEHINQPQHF.

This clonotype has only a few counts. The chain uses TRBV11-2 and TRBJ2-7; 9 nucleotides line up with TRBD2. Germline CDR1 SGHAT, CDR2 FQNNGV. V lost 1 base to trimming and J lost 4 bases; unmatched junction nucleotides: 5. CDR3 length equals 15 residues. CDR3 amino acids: CASSLVLAGTYEQYF. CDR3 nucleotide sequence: TGTGCCAGCAGCTTAGTTCTAGCGGGAACGTACGAGCAGTACTTC.

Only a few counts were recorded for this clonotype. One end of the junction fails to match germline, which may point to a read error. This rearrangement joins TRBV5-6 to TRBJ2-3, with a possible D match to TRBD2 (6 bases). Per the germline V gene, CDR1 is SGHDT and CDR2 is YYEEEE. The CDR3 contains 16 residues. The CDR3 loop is CASTLKEAGRGDTQYF. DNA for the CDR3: TGTGCCAGCACCTTGAAGGAGGCCGGCCGGGGGGATACGCAGTATTTT.

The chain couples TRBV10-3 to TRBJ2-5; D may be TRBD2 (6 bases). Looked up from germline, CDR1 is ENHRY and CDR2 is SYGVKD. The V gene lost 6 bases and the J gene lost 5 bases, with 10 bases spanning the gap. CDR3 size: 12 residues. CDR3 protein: CAIRGTGETQYF. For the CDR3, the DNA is TGTGCCATCAGAGGGACTGGGGAGACCCAGTACTTC.

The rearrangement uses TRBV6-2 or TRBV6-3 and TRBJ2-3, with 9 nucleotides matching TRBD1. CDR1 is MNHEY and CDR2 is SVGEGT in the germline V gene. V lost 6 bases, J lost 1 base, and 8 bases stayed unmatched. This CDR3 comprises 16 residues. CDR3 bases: TGTGCCAGCAGGAAGACAGGGGGGCCCCGCACAGATACGCAGTATTTT. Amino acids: CASRKTGGPRTDTQYF.

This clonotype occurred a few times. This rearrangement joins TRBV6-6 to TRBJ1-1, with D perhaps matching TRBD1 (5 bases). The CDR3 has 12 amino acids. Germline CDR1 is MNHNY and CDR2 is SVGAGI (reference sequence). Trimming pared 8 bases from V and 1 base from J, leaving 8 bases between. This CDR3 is CASLTGNTEAFF. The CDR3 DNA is TGTGCCAGCTTAACAGGGAACACTGAAGCTTTCTTT.